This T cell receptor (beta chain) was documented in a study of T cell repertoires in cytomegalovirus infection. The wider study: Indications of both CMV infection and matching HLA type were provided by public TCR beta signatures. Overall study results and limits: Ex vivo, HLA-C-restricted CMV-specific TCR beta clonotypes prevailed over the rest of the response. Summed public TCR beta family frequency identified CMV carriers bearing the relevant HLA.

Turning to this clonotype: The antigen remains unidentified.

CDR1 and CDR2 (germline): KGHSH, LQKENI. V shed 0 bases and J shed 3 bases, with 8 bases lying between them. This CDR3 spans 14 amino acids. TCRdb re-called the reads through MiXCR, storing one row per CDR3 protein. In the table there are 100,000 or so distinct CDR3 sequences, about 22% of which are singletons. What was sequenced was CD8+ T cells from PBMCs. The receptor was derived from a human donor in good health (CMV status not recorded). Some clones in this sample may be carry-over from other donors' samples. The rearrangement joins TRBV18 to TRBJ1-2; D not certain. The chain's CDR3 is CASSPPASDYGYTF. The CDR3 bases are TGTGCCAGCTCACCACCCGCCAGCGACTATGGCTACACCTTC.